These T cell receptor beta chains were read from a single sample in a study of blood T cell repertoires in COVID-19. Clones were sequenced by immunoSEQ multiplex PCR, and TCRdb holds only the in-frame ones, with some missing. The sample includes approximately 63,000 clones, 80% to 90% of them seen just once. Sequencing was performed on peripheral blood. These TCRs come from a woman aged 60-75 years with COVID-19, enrolled during active disease. Both conserved end residues are part of each CDR3. D genes are given only for firm matches.

TRBV7-6	TRBJ1-3	NA	CASSLETGTRRGNTIYF
TRBV6-6	TRBJ1-2	NA	CASSYSNWGQGYTF
TRBV24-1	TRBJ2-3	TRBD2	CATSDSRLASDTQYF
TRBV6-5	TRBJ2-1	NA	CASSYSTSYEQFF
TRBV24-1	TRBJ2-2	TRBD2	CATSDYAGLAGGPGTGELFF
TRBV24-1	TRBJ2-5	TRBD1	CATSDPGQGRETQYF
TRBV19	TRBJ2-3	NA	CASSMRDWQRLYTDTQYF
TRBV5-5	TRBJ1-5	TRBD1	CASSFGTAGGNQPQHF
TRBV11-3	TRBJ2-1	NA	CASSLVGGPYNEQFF
TRBV14	TRBJ2-2	TRBD1	CASSQSRTGVTGELFF
TRBV7-2	TRBJ1-5	TRBD1	CASSLAHRGEQPQHF
TRBV7-8	TRBJ1-2	TRBD1	CASSPRTGYGYTF
TRBV10-3	TRBJ1-2	TRBD1	CAISESPRTGRSVYGYTF
TRBV11-2	TRBJ1-3	NA	CASSLDPRAGNTIYF
TRBV30	TRBJ1-3	NA	CAWTRLTELGNTIYF
TRBV4-3	TRBJ2-7	TRBD2	CASSQDREGLLGYEQYF
TRBV4-3	TRBJ2-3	NA	CASSQEVGGYTDTQYF
TRBV7-8	TRBJ1-2	NA	CASRKEQPNYGYTF
TRBV5-1	TRBJ2-3	NA	CASSRDGEVSSTDTQYF
TRBV4-3	TRBJ2-3	TRBD2	CASSQASGSTDTQYF
TRBV11-3	TRBJ2-5	NA	CASSLPGETQYF
TRBV19	TRBJ2-1	TRBD1	CASSLDRADGSYNEQFF
TRBV30	TRBJ2-1	NA	CAIGTGYNEQFF
TRBV25-1	TRBJ2-1	TRBD1	CASSTTGVPYNEQFF
TRBV5-6	TRBJ2-1	TRBD2	CASSLGGRAFNEQFF
TRBV6-5	TRBJ1-1	NA	CASSYLSQGWATEAFF
TRBV7-8	TRBJ2-3	TRBD2	CASRSEREVTDTQYF
TRBV7-2	TRBJ1-2	NA	CASSLGAPGGGYTF
TRBV24-1	TRBJ2-5	TRBD1	CATSDSPPGQGRQYF
TRBV7-2	TRBJ1-4	TRBD1	CASSSTGQREKLFF
TRBV7-3	TRBJ2-5	TRBD2	CASSLIASGPQETQYF
TRBV7-3	TRBJ2-3	TRBD1	CASSTGGDTQYF
TRBV3-1/TRBV3-2	TRBJ1-5	NA	CASSLANINQPQHF
TRBV6-6	TRBJ2-5	NA	CASSYPGRSQETQYF
TRBV15	TRBJ1-3	NA	CATTPDGGALNTIYF
TRBV18	TRBJ2-3	NA	CASSPFQSSTDTQYF
TRBV7-2	TRBJ2-7	NA	CASSSRGGYEQYF
TRBV4-1	TRBJ1-2	NA	CASSQTGSQGYGYTF
TRBV6-6	TRBJ1-4	TRBD1	CASSPGQGYEKLFF
TRBV5-1	TRBJ1-3	NA	CASKDLGGSGNTIYF
TRBV12-3/TRBV12-4	TRBJ2-3	NA	CASKGNILPQYF
TRBV4-2	TRBJ1-6	TRBD1	CASSPNDRVDSPLHF
TRBV7-3	TRBJ2-2	TRBD2	CASSPSLQRGNTGELFF
TRBV2	TRBJ1-1	TRBD1	CASSNGQGAFF
TRBV28	TRBJ1-2	NA	CASSFRGSPYFYGYTF
TRBV11-2	TRBJ1-2	NA	CASSAQATNYGYTF
TRBV28	TRBJ1-4	TRBD1	CASSSGGQGNEKLFF
TRBV7-2	TRBJ1-1	NA	CASSLPGFEAFF
TRBV7-7	TRBJ2-5	TRBD2	CASSPGLAGRKETQYF
TRBV5-6	TRBJ2-1	NA	CASSLVFNEQFF
TRBV7-2	TRBJ2-2	NA	CASSASANTGELFF
TRBV27	TRBJ1-2	TRBD1	CASSLVGTGALRNYGYTF
TRBV30	TRBJ1-2	NA	CAWSTGKGNGYTF
TRBV11-3	TRBJ1-1	TRBD1	CASSLTLTGVGTEAFF
TRBV7-8	TRBJ1-6	TRBD1	CASSSQQGAKVGYNSPLHF
TRBV5-6	TRBJ1-1	NA	CASSWLRVNTEAFF